Sequencing of this TCR beta chain was carried out in a study of blood T cell repertoires in COVID-19. For the study at large: Researchers got acute and convalescent COVID-19 samples from the United States, Italy and Spain.

In the authors' workflow: Quantification of nucleated cells was approximated via reference gene primer amplification. Produced via immunoSEQ multiplex PCR; TCRdb's table is partial and in-frame only. D and trimming come from the DNA, and the V and J calls and clone size come from that table. The sample lists hundreds of thousands of clones, 65% to 90% occurring once. CDR1 and CDR2 from the germline V gene are WSHSY and SAAADI. Deletions cut 4 bases from V and 1 base from J, with 7 bases between. This CDR3 region has 13 residues. The sample taken for sequencing was peripheral blood. The TCR comes from a man over 45 with acute or convalescent COVID-19. The chain combines TRBV10-2 with TRBJ1-1; D remains ambiguous. The CDR3 nucleotides read TGCGCCAGCAGTGCGGTCGGGAACACTGAAGCTTTCTTT. Protein product: CASSAVGNTEAFF.